This TCR beta chain was obtained from a study of OX40 agonist ivuxolimab in advanced cancers. Sampled blood was obtained at baseline, cycle 4 day 1, and cycle 7 day 1. Method: immunoSEQ multiplex PCR; TCRdb's copy keeps in-frame clones and lacks some. The sample lists tens of thousands of clones; around 94% were seen once. J gave up 5 bases and V 8 bases, and 12 bases lay outside the gene matches. The germline V gene encodes CDR1 MNHEY and CDR2 SMNVEV (reference sequence). CDR3 length equals 15 residues. Of note for this clone: The target antigen is unknown.

Study-level points and caveats: With doses of 0.1 to 3.0 mg/kg, CD4+ and CD8+ blood T cells had undergone clonal expansion by week 6. More expanded clones were found, on average, in CD8+ than in CD4+ T cells.

This clonotype was obtained from an adult with an advanced solid tumor such as melanoma, head and neck, liver or kidney cancer. Sequenced material: CD4+ or CD8+ T cells sorted from blood, taken in a trial of the OX40 agonist ivuxolimab. The chain couples TRBV27 to TRBJ2-7; 10 bases are shared with TRBD2. The DNA of the CDR3 is TGTGCCAGCTGGGCTAGCGGGAGTTCTAGCCACGAGCAGTACTTC. This encodes CASWASGSSSHEQYF.